This T cell receptor beta chain emerged from a study of CD8+CD57+ T cells in acquired aplastic anemia. The template for TCR beta VDJ and CDR3 sequence profiling was genomic DNA. TCRdb reanalysed the reads using MiXCR and keeps one entry per CDR3 protein. Of over 150,000 distinct CDR3 sequences listed, about 64% were seen once; the top ten hold about 50%. The authors sequenced patients whose flow cytometry had shown CD8+CD57+ cell expansion. The patients all had a severe acquired aplastic anemia diagnosis. Patient blood was sampled before any therapy had been received. Sequences were obtained from sorted CD4+, CD8+, or CD8+CD57+ T cells (not recorded which) from PBMCs. The source is a human donor with aplastic anemia.

The CDR3 here is CAISASTASTDTQYF. The DNA of the CDR3 is TGTGCCATCAGTGCGTCGACAGCTAGCACAGATACGCAGTATTTT. The J gene is TRBJ2-3, the V gene TRBV10-3; TRBD1 might be the D (5 bases). Germline loops: CDR1 ENHRY, CDR2 SYGVKD. V was shortened by 4 bases and J by 0 bases, with 11 bases between the two germline ends. The CDR3 sequence is 15 residues long.